This passage covers 4 T cell receptor beta chains from one sample sequenced in a study of T cell clonotyping in hematopoietic cell transplantation. Time point indicated: recipient sample about 28 days before transplant, after cytoreduction. The assay was immunoSEQ multiplex PCR, and TCRdb's table has in-frame clones only and misses some. The data contain 25,000 to 30,000 clones, 82% of them singletons. The source material was peripheral blood mononuclear cells, sampled before stem cell transplant. Receptors were obtained from a man aged 35 to 55 with acute myeloid leukemia. Some clones in this sample may be carry-over from other donors' samples.

The genes are TRBV7-8 and TRBJ2-6; no clear D gene. Germline V gene data show CDR1 as SGHVS and CDR2 as FQNEAQ. V lost 5 bases and J lost 0, with 8 bases in between. The CDR3 is made up of 15 amino acids. The CDR3 bases are TGTGCCAGCAGCACGTATAACTCTGGGGCCAACGTCCTGACTTTC. It encodes CASSTYNSGANVLTF.

In this sample, this clone turned up a few times. The chain recombines TRBV5-1 with TRBJ2-7; 13 bases line up with TRBD2. With V trimmed by 3 bases and J by 5 bases, 5 bases remained unmatched. Germline V CDR1 and CDR2: SGHRS, YFSETQ. The CDR3 totals 15 residues. CDR3 protein: CASSSGLAGRNEQYF. CDR3 coding DNA: TGCGCCAGCAGCTCGGGACTAGCGGGGCGCAACGAGCAGTACTTC.

The chain employs TRBV6-6 and TRBJ1-5; no firm D call. Germline V gene data show CDR1 as MNHNY and CDR2 as SVGAGI (reference sequence). CDR3 size: 13 residues. V was pared by 6 bases and J by 4 bases, with 10 bases between. The DNA for the CDR3 is TGTGCCAGCAGCCCTACAGAGAATCAGCCCCAGCATTTT. This sequence encodes CASSPTENQPQHF.

The chain joins TRBV10-3 to TRBJ2-5; tentative D call: TRBD1 (6 bases). V was cut by 1 base and J by 3 bases, with 6 bases left in between. This CDR3 is built from 13 residues. Germline CDR1 and CDR2: ENHRY and SYGVKD. CDR3 in DNA: TGTGCCATCAGTGAGTACAGGGAAGAGACCCAGTACTTC. This encodes CAISEYREETQYF.